This entry lists 9 T cell receptor beta chains sequenced from one sample in a study of blood T cell repertoires in COVID-19. Generated by immunoSEQ multiplex PCR, the TCRdb table keeps only in-frame clones and is missing some. The table shows about 310,000 clones, with about nine tenths occurring only once. The source material was PBMCs or T cells enriched from blood (not recorded which). The source is a woman under 30 who had recovered from COVID-19.

The chain employs TRBV28 and TRBJ1-2; 7 nucleotides line up with TRBD1. V dropped 7 bases and J dropped 3; count of bases not matched to a gene: 8. The CDR3 contains 14 residues. Germline assignment: CDR1 MDHEN and CDR2 SYDVKM. The CDR3 sequence: CASNDRAVYYGYTF. The DNA of the CDR3 is TGTGCCAGCAACGACAGGGCCGTGTACTATGGCTACACCTTC.

The genes are TRBV7-2 and TRBJ2-7; maybe TRBD2 (6 bases). CDR1 and CDR2 (germline): SGHTA, FQGNSA. Trimming took 2 bases from V and 6 from J, leaving 14 bases between them. The CDR3 extends over 14 amino acids. CDR3 in DNA: TGTGCCAGCAGCTTATCCGGGGGAGGTACCGAGCAGTACTTC. This translates into CASSLSGGGTEQYF.

This clone is a singleton in its sample. The CDR3 here is CASSQDRYSYEQYF. DNA for the CDR3: TGTGCCAGCAGCCAGGACAGGTATTCCTACGAGCAGTACTTC. The V call is TRBV6-2 or TRBV6-3, the J call TRBJ2-7, with 7 positions matching TRBD1. This CDR3 spans 14 amino acids. V lost 6 bases to trimming and J lost 1 base; unmatched junction nucleotides: 6. The germline gives CDR1 MNHEY, CDR2 SVGEGT.

Here the CDR3 DNA reads TGTGCCAGCAGCCGAGAGTCACCCGGGGAGCTGTTTTTT. It translates to CASSRESPGELFF. The chain has TRBV11-3 and TRBJ2-2, with unresolved D. CDR3 length equals 13 residues. CDR1 and CDR2 from the germline V gene are SGHNT and YENEEA. V was trimmed by 5 bases and J by 6 bases, leaving 10 bases between them.

The DNA for the CDR3 is TGTGCCAGCAGAGGATGGGGACAGGAACCTAACTATGGCTACACCTTC. Translating it yields CASRGWGQEPNYGYTF. The chain couples TRBV25-1 to TRBJ1-2, with 8 bases fitting TRBD1. Germline V gene sequence: CDR1 MGHDK, CDR2 SYGVNS. The ends lost 6 bases at V and 0 bases at J; junction bases unmatched: 9. CDR3 length: 16 residues.

This chain connects TRBV7-6 to TRBJ2-1; D possibly corresponds to TRBD2 (5 bases). V lost 5 bases to trimming and J lost 0 bases, with 8 bases between them. This CDR3 comprises 14 residues. The V gene's germline CDR1 is SGHVS and CDR2 FNYEAQ. Written as DNA, the CDR3 is TGTGCCAGCAGCCCGGCGGGCTCCTACAATGAGCAGTTCTTC. Amino acids: CASSPAGSYNEQFF.

V and J are TRBV5-1 and TRBJ2-5, with 9 bases aligning to TRBD1. J gave up 0 bases and V 4 bases, and 10 bases lay outside the gene matches. The germline V gene has CDR1 SGHRS and CDR2 YFSETQ. This CDR3 comprises 17 residues. Written as DNA, the CDR3 is TGCGCCAGCAGCCAACAAATAGACAGGGGGGACCAAGAGACCCAGTACTTC. Translating gives CASSQQIDRGDQETQYF.

This clone was detected only a few times. The chain employs TRBV14 and TRBJ2-7; no reliable D call. Trimming took 1 base from V and 0 from J, leaving 10 bases between them. Germline CDR1 reads SGHDN; CDR2 reads FVKESK. The CDR3 loop spans 15 amino acids. The CDR3 sequence is CASSQGHSRSYEQYF. The DNA for the CDR3 is TGTGCCAGCAGCCAAGGTCACAGCCGCTCCTACGAGCAGTACTTC. Full variable domain (outside the CDR3, taken from reference TRBV14 and TRBJ2-7): EAGVTQFPSHSVIEKGQTVTLRCDPISGHDNLYWYRRVMGKEIKFLLHFVKESKQDESGMPNNRFLAERTGGTYSTLKVQPAELEDSGVYFCASSQGHSRSYEQYFGPGTRLTVT.

The chain couples TRBV4-2 to TRBJ2-1; 8 nucleotides match TRBD2. The germline V gene encodes CDR1 LGHNA and CDR2 YNFKEQ. Trimming removed 8 bases from V and 9 bases from J; junction bases left unmatched: 15. The CDR3 has 15 amino acids. For the CDR3, the DNA is TGTGCCAGCGGGGGGGCTAGCGGGCCAGAACTTGAGCAGTTCTTC. This encodes CASGGASGPELEQFF.